Each of the 28 T cell receptor beta chains below was sequenced from the same sample in a study of blood T cells in healthy people across ages. It was with a sample-barcoded 5' primer and a J-beta primer mix that a second PCR of about 6 to 11 cycles was run. MiXCR, run by TCRdb on the 5' RACE reads, gives a single entry per CDR3 protein. The sample carries around 500,000 distinct CDR3 sequences, roughly a quarter recorded once. These same records also appear under a second study, on T cells of mothers and their children.

Sequenced: blood. Receptors originate from a boy between 2 and 10 years old in good health.

This clonotype occurred many times. This chain joins TRBV29-1 and TRBJ2-5; 13 bases map to TRBD2. CDR3 length: 15 amino acids. V lost 6 bases and J lost 4; bases outside the gene matches: 8. Germline V gives CDR1 SQVTM, CDR2 ANQGSEA. The CDR3 nucleotides are TGCAGCGTCAATCCGGGACTAGCGGGAAGAGAGACCCAGTACTTC. Amino acids: CSVNPGLAGRETQYF.

The table lists this clonotype with a few counts. The chain employs TRBV20-1 and TRBJ2-3; 8 bases align to TRBD1. V gave up 0 bases and J gave up 5 bases; unmatched junction bases: 7. Germline V lookup: CDR1 DFQATT, CDR2 SNEGSKA (reference sequence). The CDR3 runs 15 residues. The CDR3 spells CSARDEDREVDTQYF. CDR3 in DNA: TGCAGTGCTAGAGATGAGGACAGGGAAGTAGATACGCAGTATTTT.

The gene calls are TRBV9 and TRBJ2-3; D is undetermined. V lost 0 bases and J lost 6, with 5 bases in between. The CDR3 covers 12 residues. The V gene's germline CDR1 is SGDLS and CDR2 YYNGEE. CDR3: CASSVDSDTQYF. The CDR3 DNA follows: TGTGCCAGCAGCGTAGACTCGGATACGCAGTATTTT. The variable domain in full, with the rest retrieved from reference TRBV9 and TRBJ2-3, is DSGVTQTPKHLITATGQRVTLRCSPRSGDLSVYWYQQSLDQGLQFLIQYYNGEERAKGNILERFSAQQFPDLHSELNLSSLELGDSALYFCASSVDSDTQYFGPGTRLTVL.

The CDR3 nucleotides read TGCAGCGTTGTAGGGATCGGGGCCAACGTCCTGACTTTC. Protein: CSVVGIGANVLTF. The chain is built from TRBV29-1 and TRBJ2-6; D ambiguous. Trimming pared 4 bases from V and 4 bases from J, leaving 8 bases between. Per the germline V gene, CDR1 is SQVTM and CDR2 is ANQGSEA. This CDR3 contains 13 residues.

In its sample, this clonotype was seen a few times. The chain recombines TRBV6-5 with TRBJ1-2; weak D call: TRBD1 (5 bases). CDR3 length: 15 residues. V was clipped by 0 bases and J by 3 bases, with 11 bases between them. Germline V lookup: CDR1 MNHEY, CDR2 SVGAGI. For the CDR3, the DNA is TGTGCCAGCAGTTACTCTCCCGGGGACTACTATGGCTACACCTTC. It is translated as CASSYSPGDYYGYTF.

This rearrangement joins TRBV7-2 to TRBJ2-4; the D is unclear. V shed 0 bases and J shed 7 bases, with 16 bases lying between them. The CDR3 runs to 16 residues. The V gene's germline CDR1 is SGHTA and CDR2 FQGNSA. This chain's CDR3 is CASSLALGAGLNIQYF. In DNA, the CDR3 is TGTGCCAGCAGCTTAGCCCTAGGAGCCGGGTTGAACATTCAGTACTTC.

The V and J genes are TRBV4-2 and TRBJ2-5, with 10 positions matching TRBD2. The J call may not be correct, given that the DNA end is closer to TRBJ2-7. Germline CDR1 is LGHNA and CDR2 is YNFKEQ. The CDR3 spans 16 residues. For the CDR3, the DNA is TGTGCCAGCAGCCAGGAGGCGGGACTAGCGAGGTACGAGCAGTACTTC. The encoded protein is CASSQEAGLARYEQYF.

The chain joins TRBV28 to TRBJ2-3, with 7 bases identical to TRBD1. J gave up 2 bases and V 6 bases, and 8 bases lay outside the gene matches. CDR3 length: 15 residues. The germline CDR1 and CDR2 sequences are MDHEN and SYDVKM. Written as DNA, the CDR3 is TGTGCCAGCAGCACTTCTGGACAGGCCACAGATACGCAGTATTTT. Residues: CASSTSGQATDTQYF. The variable domain in full, completed from reference TRBV28 and TRBJ2-3, reads DVKVTQSSRYLVKRTGEKVFLECVQDMDHENMFWYRQDPGLGLRLIYFSYDVKMKEKGDIPEGYSVSREKKERFSLILESASTNQTSMYLCASSTSGQATDTQYFGPGTRLTVL.

This clonotype occurred a few times. The genes are TRBV7-9 and TRBJ2-7, with 7 bases matching TRBD2. Germline lookup yields CDR1 SEHNR and CDR2 FQNEAQ (reference sequence). The CDR3 covers 13 residues. After removal of 3 bases from V and 5 bases from J, the junction contained 4 bases not matched to a gene. The CDR3 region is CASSFRGGNEQYF. As DNA, the CDR3 is TGTGCCAGCAGCTTCCGGGGAGGGAACGAGCAGTACTTC. Full variable domain (outside the CDR3, taken from reference TRBV7-9 and TRBJ2-7): DTGVSQNPRHKITKRGQNVTFRCDPISEHNRLYWYRQTLGQGPEFLTYFQNEAQLEKSRLLSDRFSAERPKGSFSTLEIQRTEQGDSAMYLCASSFRGGNEQYFGPGTRLTVT.

This rearrangement joins TRBV30 to TRBJ2-5, with TRBD1 as a possible D gene (5 bases). Germline CDR1 reads GTSNPN; CDR2 reads SVGIG (reference sequence). Trimming cost V 3 bases and J 5 bases, with 13 bases left between them. This CDR3 has 13 residues. The CDR3 DNA follows: TGTGCCTGGAGAGACCAGGGTACGGAGACCCAGTACTTC. This sequence encodes CAWRDQGTETQYF.

In its sample, this clonotype was seen a few times. The chain recombines TRBV5-1 with TRBJ2-1, with D possibly matching TRBD1 (6 bases). Trimming took 5 bases from V and 6 from J, leaving 15 bases between them. CDR3 length equals 14 residues. Germline values: CDR1 SGHRS, CDR2 YFSETQ. CDR3 coding DNA: TGCGCCAGCAGAAGGCAGGGGAAGATCAATGAGCAGTTCTTC. Amino acid sequence: CASRRQGKINEQFF.

Only a few counts were recorded for this clonotype. V is TRBV11-3 and J is TRBJ2-5; D call uncertain. The J call may not be correct, given that the DNA end is closer to TRBJ2-1. The germline V gene encodes CDR1 SGHNT and CDR2 YENEEA. CDR3 size: 13 residues. CDR3 nucleotides: TGTGCCAGCAGCCCGCAGGAATACAATGAGCAGTTCTTC. This sequence encodes CASSPQEYNEQFF.

The gene calls are TRBV20-1 and TRBJ2-2, with a weak D call TRBD1 (8 bases). Germline V gene data show CDR1 as DFQATT and CDR2 as SNEGSKA (reference sequence). V was trimmed by 3 bases and J by 7 bases, leaving 15 bases between them. The CDR3 runs to 14 residues. CDR3 sequence (DNA): TGCAGTGCTAGGAAAACAGGGGGGGACGGGGAGCTGTTTTTT. Protein product: CSARKTGGDGELFF.

V gene TRBV20-1 combines with J gene TRBJ2-1; 8 bases are a match to TRBD2. Germline V gene lookup returns CDR1 DFQATT and CDR2 SNEGSKA (reference sequence). V gave up 5 bases and J gave up 4 bases; unmatched junction bases: 7. This CDR3 comprises 14 residues. CDR3 sequence reads: CSALGLADYNEQFF. CDR3 in DNA: TGCAGTGCTCTCGGACTAGCTGATTACAATGAGCAGTTCTTC.

The chain uses TRBV5-1 and TRBJ1-2; D call uncertain. Trimming removed 4 bases from V and 8 bases from J, with 15 bases in between. Germline CDR1 SGHRS, CDR2 YFSETQ. CDR3 length: 13 amino acids. The CDR3 DNA reads TGCGCCAGCAGCACACGCCGGGAGGGAGGCTACACCTTC. Protein: CASSTRREGGYTF.

This clonotype came up a few times. V and J are TRBV20-1 and TRBJ2-7; D call uncertain. The CDR3 sequence is 15 residues long. V lost 2 bases and J 4 bases, leaving 18 bases between the germline ends. Germline V CDR1 and CDR2: DFQATT, SNEGSKA (reference sequence). Here the CDR3 DNA reads TGCAGTGCTAGACAGGCAGGACGAGATCTATACGAGCAGTACTTC. It codes for CSARQAGRDLYEQYF.

On this clonotype itself: Germline and junction disagree at one end, which may indicate a read error. The chain couples TRBV6-5 to TRBJ1-6; no firm D call. Germline CDR1 and CDR2: MNHEY and SVGAGI. This CDR3 spans 16 amino acids. This CDR3 is CDSSYSGFSYNSPLHF. The CDR3 DNA is TGTGACAGCAGTTACAGCGGCTTCTCCTATAATTCACCCCTCCACTTT.

This clonotype was observed a few times. This chain links TRBV9 with TRBJ2-1, with TRBD2 matching over 8 bases. CDR1 is SGDLS and CDR2 is YYNGEE in the germline V gene. The CDR3 has 16 amino acids. The ends lost 2 bases at V and 5 bases at J; junction bases unmatched: 9. CDR3 sequence (DNA): TGTGCCAGCAGCGTGGGGAGCGGGGGCCGAAACAATGAGCAGTTCTTC. This encodes CASSVGSGGRNNEQFF. Full variable domain (rest looked up from reference TRBV9 and TRBJ2-1): DSGVTQTPKHLITATGQRVTLRCSPRSGDLSVYWYQQSLDQGLQFLIQYYNGEERAKGNILERFSAQQFPDLHSELNLSSLELGDSALYFCASSVGSGGRNNEQFFGPGTRLTVL.

In its sample, this clonotype was seen once. This may come from a read error, since a much larger clone is one base off. The genes are TRBV10-3 and TRBJ1-3; no clear D. Germline CDR1 ENHRY, CDR2 SYGVKD. The CDR3 contains 14 residues. V was pared by 2 bases and J by 7 bases, with 12 bases between. The CDR3 coding sequence is TGTGCCATCAGTGAGCCTGCTGCCTGGAACACCATATATTTT. Residues: CAISEPAAWNTIYF.

This clonotype came up a few times. The V gene is TRBV2, the J gene TRBJ2-1; D unresolved. Looked up from germline, CDR1 is SNHLY and CDR2 is FYNNEI. The CDR3 loop spans 14 amino acids. With 5 bases removed from V and 0 bases from J, the gap between germline ends came to 8 bases. The CDR3 here is CASSRSNSYNEQFF. CDR3 nucleotides: TGTGCCAGCAGTAGGTCCAACTCCTACAATGAGCAGTTCTTC.

This clonotype showed up just once. A read error may produce the germline difference seen at one junction end. The rearrangement uses TRBV20-1 and TRBJ2-1, with 12 bases lining up with TRBD2. Germline-derived CDR1 and CDR2 are DFQATT and SNEGSKA (reference sequence). CDR3 length equals 16 residues. The chain's CDR3 is CSARGTSGSEVYEQFF. DNA of the CDR3: TGCAGTGCCAGAGGGACTAGCGGGTCGGAGGTCTATGAGCAGTTCTTC.

The CDR3 here is CSVEMGAGELFF. The CDR3, as DNA: TGCAGCGTTGAAATGGGGGCTGGGGAGCTGTTTTTT. The V call is TRBV29-1, the J call TRBJ2-2; TRBD1 is a possible D gene (6 bases). Germline V gives CDR1 SQVTM, CDR2 ANQGSEA. CDR3 size: 12 residues. V lost 2 bases and J lost 8, with 9 bases in between.

This rearrangement joins TRBV25-1 to TRBJ1-1, with 8 nucleotides matching TRBD1. The CDR3 length is 13 residues. V dropped 6 bases and J dropped 2; count of bases not matched to a gene: 2. The germline V gene encodes CDR1 MGHDK and CDR2 SYGVNS. The DNA of the CDR3 is TGTGCCAGCAGAGACAGGGGAAACACTGAAGCTTTCTTT. Translated: CASRDRGNTEAFF.

This clonotype turned up a few times. V usage is TRBV20-1 and J usage is TRBJ1-3, with D possibly being TRBD1 (5 bases). Per germline, CDR1 DFQATT and CDR2 SNEGSKA (reference sequence). The CDR3 runs 13 residues. Deletions cut 3 bases from V and 0 bases from J, with 6 bases between. The CDR3 sequence is CSARGTSGNTIYF. As DNA, the CDR3 is TGCAGTGCTAGGGGGACCTCTGGAAACACCATATATTTT.

This sequence joins TRBV12-3 or TRBV12-4 and TRBJ2-1; the D gene is possibly TRBD2 (5 bases). The CDR3 consists of 13 residues. Trimming removed 10 bases at V and 6 bases at J, with 16 bases between. The CDR3 DNA is TGTGCCACCCATAGAGGGAATATCAATGAGCAGTTCTTC. Translating gives CATHRGNINEQFF.

The chain couples TRBV12-3 or TRBV12-4 to TRBJ2-1; 9 bases agree with TRBD2. The DNA end favors TRBJ2-5, so the J call may be wrong. The length of the CDR3 is 16 residues. Written as DNA, the CDR3 is TGTGCCAGCAGTTTCGGGATGGCGGGGGGGATGGAGACCCAGTACTTC. Translation: CASSFGMAGGMETQYF.

The chain recombines TRBV14 with TRBJ2-6; D may be TRBD1 (6 bases). Germline V gene lookup returns CDR1 SGHDN and CDR2 FVKESK. V dropped 4 bases and J dropped 0 bases, with 22 bases sitting between them. The CDR3 has 20 amino acids. CDR3 sequence (DNA): TGTGCCAGCAGCCCACTAAAATCCGGGACAACATACTCTGGGGCCAACGTCCTGACTTTC. As protein: CASSPLKSGTTYSGANVLTF.

This chain links TRBV6-4 with TRBJ2-3, with D uncertain. The CDR3 contains 11 residues. Germline loops: CDR1 MRHNA, CDR2 SNTAGT. Trimming took 9 bases from V and 4 from J, leaving 8 bases between them. The chain's CDR3 is CARTFPDTQYF. CDR3 sequence (DNA): TGTGCCAGAACCTTCCCAGATACGCAGTATTTT.